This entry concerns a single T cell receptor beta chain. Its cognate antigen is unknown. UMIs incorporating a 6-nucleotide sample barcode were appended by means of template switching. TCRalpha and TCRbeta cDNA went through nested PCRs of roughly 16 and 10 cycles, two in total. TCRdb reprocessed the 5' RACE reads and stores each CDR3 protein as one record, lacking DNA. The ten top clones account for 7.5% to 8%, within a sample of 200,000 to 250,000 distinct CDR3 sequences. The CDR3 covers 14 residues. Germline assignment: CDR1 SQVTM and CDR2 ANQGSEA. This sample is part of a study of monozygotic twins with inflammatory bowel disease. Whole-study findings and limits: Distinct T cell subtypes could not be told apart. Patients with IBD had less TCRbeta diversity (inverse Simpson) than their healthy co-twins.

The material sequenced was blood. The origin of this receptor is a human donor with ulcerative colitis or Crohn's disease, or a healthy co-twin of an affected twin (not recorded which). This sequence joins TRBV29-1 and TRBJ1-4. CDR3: CSVSRTATNEKLFF.